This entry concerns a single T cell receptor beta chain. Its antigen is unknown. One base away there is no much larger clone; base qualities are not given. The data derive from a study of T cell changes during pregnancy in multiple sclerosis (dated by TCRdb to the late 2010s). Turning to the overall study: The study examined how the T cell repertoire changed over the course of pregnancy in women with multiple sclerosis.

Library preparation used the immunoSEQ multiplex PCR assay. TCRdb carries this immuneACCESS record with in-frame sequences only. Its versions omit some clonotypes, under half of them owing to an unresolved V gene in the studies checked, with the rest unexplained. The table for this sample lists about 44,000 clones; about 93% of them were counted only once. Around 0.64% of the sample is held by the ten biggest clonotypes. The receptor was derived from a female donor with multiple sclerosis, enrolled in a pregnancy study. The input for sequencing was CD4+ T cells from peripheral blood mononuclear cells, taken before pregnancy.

Here is the DNA: TGTGCCAGCAGTGAGAGGAGGACTGAAGCTTTCTTT. Translation gives CASSERRTEAFF. The receptor chain draws on TRBV2 and TRBJ1-1; there is no confident call for the D gene. Trimming at the junction amounts to 3 bases on V and 5 bases on J, and the germline ends lie 7 bases apart. CDR1 and CDR2 are drawn from the germline V gene: SNHLY, FYNNEI. The CDR3, from cysteine to phenylalanine, totals 12 residues. Just CDR3 DNA is preserved here, 36 bases in frame from base 1.